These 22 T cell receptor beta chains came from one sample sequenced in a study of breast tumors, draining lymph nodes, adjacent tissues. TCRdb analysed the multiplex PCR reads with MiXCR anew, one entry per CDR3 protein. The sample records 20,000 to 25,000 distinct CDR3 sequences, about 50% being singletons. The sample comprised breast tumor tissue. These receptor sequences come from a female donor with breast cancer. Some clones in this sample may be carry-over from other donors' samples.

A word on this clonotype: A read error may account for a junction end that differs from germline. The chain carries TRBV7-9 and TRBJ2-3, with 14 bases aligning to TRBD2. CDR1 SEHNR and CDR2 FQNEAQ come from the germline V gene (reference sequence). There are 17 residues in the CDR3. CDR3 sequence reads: CASSYGTSGRWADPQYF. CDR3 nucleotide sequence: TGTGCCAGCAGCTACGGGACTAGCGGGAGATGGGCAGATCCGCAGTATTTT.

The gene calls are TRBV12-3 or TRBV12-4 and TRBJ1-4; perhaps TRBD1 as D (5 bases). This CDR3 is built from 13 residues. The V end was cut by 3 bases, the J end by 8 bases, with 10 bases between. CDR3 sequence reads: CASSFQGEEKLFF. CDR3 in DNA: TGTGCCAGCAGTTTCCAGGGAGAGGAAAAACTGTTTTTT.

The CDR3: CASSDGTGGGTDTQYF. The CDR3 DNA sequence: TGTGCCAGCAGTGACGGGACAGGGGGCGGCACAGATACGCAGTATTTT. The chain links TRBV6-4 to TRBJ2-3; 12 bases are shared with TRBD1. The CDR3 runs 16 residues. Germline lookup yields CDR1 MRHNA and CDR2 SNTAGT. The V gene end was trimmed by 2 bases and the J gene end by 1 base; junction bases not matched to a gene: 1.

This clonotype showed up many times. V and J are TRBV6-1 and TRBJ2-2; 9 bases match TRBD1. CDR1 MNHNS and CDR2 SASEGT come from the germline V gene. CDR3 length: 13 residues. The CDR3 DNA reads TGTGCAGGGGACAGGGACCCCACCGGGGAGCTGTTTTTT. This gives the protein CAGDRDPTGELFF.

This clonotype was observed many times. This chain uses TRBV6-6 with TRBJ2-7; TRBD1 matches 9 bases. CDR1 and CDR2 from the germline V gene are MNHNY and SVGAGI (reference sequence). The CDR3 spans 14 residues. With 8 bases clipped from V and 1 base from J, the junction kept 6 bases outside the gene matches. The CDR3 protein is CASRDRESSYEQYF. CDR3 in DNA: TGTGCCAGCCGGGACAGGGAATCATCCTACGAGCAGTACTTC.

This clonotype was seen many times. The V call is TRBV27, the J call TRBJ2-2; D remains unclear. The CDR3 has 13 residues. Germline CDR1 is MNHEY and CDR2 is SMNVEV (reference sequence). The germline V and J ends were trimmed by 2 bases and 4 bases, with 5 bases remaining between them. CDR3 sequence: CASSLKATGELFF. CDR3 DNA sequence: TGTGCCAGCAGTTTAAAGGCCACCGGGGAGCTGTTTTTT.

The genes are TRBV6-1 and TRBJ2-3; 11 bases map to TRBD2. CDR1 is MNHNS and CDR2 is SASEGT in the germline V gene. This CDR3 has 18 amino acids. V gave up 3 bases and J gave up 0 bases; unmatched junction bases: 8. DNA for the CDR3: TGTGCCAGCAGTGACTGGGGACTAGCGGCTCCGAGCACAGATACGCAGTATTTT. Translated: CASSDWGLAAPSTDTQYF.

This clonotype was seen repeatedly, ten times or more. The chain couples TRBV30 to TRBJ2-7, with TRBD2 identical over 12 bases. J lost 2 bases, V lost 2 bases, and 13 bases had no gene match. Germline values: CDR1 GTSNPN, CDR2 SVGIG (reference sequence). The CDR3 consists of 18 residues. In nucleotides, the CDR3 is TGTGCCTGGAGTCCGCGGACTAGCGGGGAAGTATTAACCTACGAGCAGTACTTC. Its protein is CAWSPRTSGEVLTYEQYF. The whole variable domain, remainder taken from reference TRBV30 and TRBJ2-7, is SQTIHQWPATLVQPVGSPLSLECTVEGTSNPNLYWYRQAAGRGLQLLFYSVGIGQISSEVPQNLSASRPQDRQFILSSKKLLLSDSGFYLCAWSPRTSGEVLTYEQYFGPGTRLTVT.

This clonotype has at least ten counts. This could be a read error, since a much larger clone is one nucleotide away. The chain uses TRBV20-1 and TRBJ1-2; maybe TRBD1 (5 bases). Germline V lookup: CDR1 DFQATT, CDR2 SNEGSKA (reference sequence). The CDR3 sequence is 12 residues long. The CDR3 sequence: CSASDTEYGSTF. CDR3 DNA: TGCAGTGCCTCGGACACGGAGTATGGCTCCACCTTC.

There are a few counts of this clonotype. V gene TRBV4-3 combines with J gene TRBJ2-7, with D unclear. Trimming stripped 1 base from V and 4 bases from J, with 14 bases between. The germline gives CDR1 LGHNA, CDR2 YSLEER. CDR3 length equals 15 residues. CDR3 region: CASSQGAPRAYEQYF. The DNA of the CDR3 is TGCGCCAGCAGCCAAGGAGCTCCAAGGGCTTACGAGCAGTACTTC.

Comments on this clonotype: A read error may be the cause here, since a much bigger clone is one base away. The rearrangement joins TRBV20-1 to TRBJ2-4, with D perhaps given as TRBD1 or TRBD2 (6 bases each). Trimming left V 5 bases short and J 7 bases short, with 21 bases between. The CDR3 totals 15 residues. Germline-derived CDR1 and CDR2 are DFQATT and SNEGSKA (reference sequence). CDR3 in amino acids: CSAGKGGQKANIQYF. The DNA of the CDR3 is TGCAGTGCTGGGAAGGGGGGCCAAAAGGCGAACATTCAGTACTTC.

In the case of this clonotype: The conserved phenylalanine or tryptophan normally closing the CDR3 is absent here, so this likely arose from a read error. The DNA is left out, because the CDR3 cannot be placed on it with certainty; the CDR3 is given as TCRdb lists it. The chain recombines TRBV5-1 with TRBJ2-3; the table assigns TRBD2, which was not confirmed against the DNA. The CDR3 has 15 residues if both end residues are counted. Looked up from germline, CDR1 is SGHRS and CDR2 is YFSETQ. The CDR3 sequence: CASSFSADEKLFFGP.

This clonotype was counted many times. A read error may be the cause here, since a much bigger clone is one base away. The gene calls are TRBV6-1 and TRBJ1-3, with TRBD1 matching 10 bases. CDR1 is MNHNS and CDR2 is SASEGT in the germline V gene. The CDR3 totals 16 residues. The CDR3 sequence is CASSQATGQGGNTIYF. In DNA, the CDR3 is TGTGCCAGCAGTCAAGCAACGGGACAGGGGGGAAACACCATATATTTT.

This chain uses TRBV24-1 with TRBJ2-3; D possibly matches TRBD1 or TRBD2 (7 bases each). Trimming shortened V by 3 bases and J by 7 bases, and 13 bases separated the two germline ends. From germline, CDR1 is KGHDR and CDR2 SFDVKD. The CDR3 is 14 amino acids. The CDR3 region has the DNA TGTGCCACCAGTGATCCAGGGGGGGTTCATACGCAGTATTTT. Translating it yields CATSDPGGVHTQYF.

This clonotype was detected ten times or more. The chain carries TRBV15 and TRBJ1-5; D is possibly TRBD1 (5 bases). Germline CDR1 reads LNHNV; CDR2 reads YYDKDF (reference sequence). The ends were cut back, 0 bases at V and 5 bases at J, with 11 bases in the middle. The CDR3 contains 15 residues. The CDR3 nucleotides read TGTGCCACCAGCAGAGATTCGACAGAACATCAGCCCCAGCATTTT. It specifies CATSRDSTEHQPQHF.

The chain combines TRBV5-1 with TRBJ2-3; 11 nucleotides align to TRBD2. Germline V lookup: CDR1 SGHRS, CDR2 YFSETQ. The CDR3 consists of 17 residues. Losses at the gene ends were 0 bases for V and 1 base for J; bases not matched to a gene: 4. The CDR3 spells CASSLDGLAGRTDTQYF. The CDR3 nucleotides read TGCGCCAGCAGCTTGGACGGACTAGCGGGCCGCACAGATACGCAGTATTTT.

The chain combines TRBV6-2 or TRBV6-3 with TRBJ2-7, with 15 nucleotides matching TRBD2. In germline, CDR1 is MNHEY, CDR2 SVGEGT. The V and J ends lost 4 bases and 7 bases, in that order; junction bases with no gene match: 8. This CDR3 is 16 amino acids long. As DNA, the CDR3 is TGTGCCAGCAGTTCCAGGGGACTAGCGGGAGGTAGGGAGCAGTACTTC. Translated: CASSSRGLAGGREQYF.

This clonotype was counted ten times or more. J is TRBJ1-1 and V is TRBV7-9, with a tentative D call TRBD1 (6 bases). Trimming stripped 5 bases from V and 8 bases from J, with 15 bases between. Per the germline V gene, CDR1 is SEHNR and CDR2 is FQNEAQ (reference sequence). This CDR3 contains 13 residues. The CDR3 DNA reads TGTGCCAGCAGCCCCCCGGGGGGGCCCGAAGCTTTCTTT. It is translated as CASSPPGGPEAFF.

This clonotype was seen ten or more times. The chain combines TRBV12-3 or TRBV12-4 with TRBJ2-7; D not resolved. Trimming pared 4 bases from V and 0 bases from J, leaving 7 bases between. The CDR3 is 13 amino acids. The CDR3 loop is CASSCAPSYEQYF. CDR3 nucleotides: TGTGCCAGCAGTTGCGCCCCCTCCTACGAGCAGTACTTC.

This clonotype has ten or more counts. CDR3 nucleotides: TGTGCCACCAAGGCTACCGAGGGACGGTCGAACACCGGGGAGCTGTTTTTT. Translated: CATKATEGRSNTGELFF. This chain joins TRBV24-1 and TRBJ2-2; the D gene could be TRBD1 or TRBD2 (5 bases each). Germline assignment: CDR1 KGHDR and CDR2 SFDVKD. V dropped 8 bases and J dropped 0 bases, with 18 bases sitting between them. The CDR3 length is 17 residues.

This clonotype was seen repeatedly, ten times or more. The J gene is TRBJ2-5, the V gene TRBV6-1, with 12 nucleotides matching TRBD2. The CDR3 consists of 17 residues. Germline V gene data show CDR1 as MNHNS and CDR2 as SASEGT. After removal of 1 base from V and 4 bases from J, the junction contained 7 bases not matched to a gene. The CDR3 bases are TGTGCCAGCAGTGAAGGCAAGACTAGCGGGAGAGGAGAGACCCAGTACTTC. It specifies CASSEGKTSGRGETQYF.

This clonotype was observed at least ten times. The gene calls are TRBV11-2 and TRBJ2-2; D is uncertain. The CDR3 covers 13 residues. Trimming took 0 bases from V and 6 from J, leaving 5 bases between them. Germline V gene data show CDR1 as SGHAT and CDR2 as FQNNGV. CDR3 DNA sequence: TGTGCCAGCAGCTTAGATCTAGCCGGGGAGCTGTTTTTT. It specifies CASSLDLAGELFF.